This T cell receptor beta chain was captured in a study of T cell responses to AZD1222 COVID-19 vaccine (dated by TCRdb to 2020 to 2023). Broadly, across the study: TCR sequencing covered approximately 230 trial participants: 200 to 210 given two doses of AZD1222 and 26 given two doses of MenACWY control vaccine. Enrollment into the trials was organized by age into subgroups of 18-55, 56-69 and 70-plus years, and those subgroups contained roughly 140, 27 and 60 TCR-sequenced participants, respectively.

Concerning this clone: Its antigen has not been determined. No much larger clone exists at a distance of one base, and base qualities are not known.

The cysteine opens and the phenylalanine closes a CDR3 of 16 amino acids. Only the CDR3 part of the read is kept: 48 bases, read in frame from the first base. Between the V and J ends, shortened by 3 bases and 2 bases respectively, the junction contains 15 bases. The CDR1 and CDR2 encoded by the germline V gene are KGHSH and LQKENI. The sample's time point label, in plain terms: about 28 days (+/-7) after the second vaccine dose. AZD1222 recipients with second doses at about 4 weeks or about 12 weeks were pooled, because spike-specific TCR depth and breadth did not differ between schedules. The vaccinee samples were drawn from two UK trials, COV001 and COV002, one of which was a single-blind randomized controlled phase 2/3 trial testing AZD1222 (ChAdOx1 nCoV-19) in healthy adults. For TCRbeta chain sequencing, PBMC samples from trial participants were taken at day 0 and at day 28 after the second dose.

What the authors observed across the whole study: CD4 TCRs associated with the vaccine covered the entire spike protein, and the dominant responses were in regions 160-218 and 743-854. Participants were mostly white British, with more females than males. The authors suggested clonal diversity may have been underestimated. Only six AZD1222 recipients were SARS-CoV-2 seropositive at baseline, limiting conclusions about previously exposed vaccinees. Reportedly, close to half of the unique spike-specific TCRs recognized epitopes lying outside the regions that are mutated in the B.1.351 and B.1.1.7 variants. Because no day 14 peak-response samples were available, the repertoires could be characterized only after the peak T cell response. The 56-69-year group was small, and its depth increase did not reach significance, likely because of low power. Spike-specific TCR breadth and depth rose significantly after two AZD1222 doses compared with day 0 and with MenACWY recipients.

The CDR3 regions of human TCRbeta chains were analyzed by immunosequencing. As for the authors' bioinformatics: TCRs in the repertoires were compared against a reference library of SARS-CoV-2-specific TCRs that had been generated with the MIRA antigen-specificity platform. Breadth was defined as the fraction of unique TCRs that were SARS-CoV-2-associated, and depth was defined as the fraction of total T cells that were SARS-CoV-2-associated. Using the MIRA data, each spike-specific TCR was assigned both to the spike region to which the TCR was reactive and to a CD4 or CD8 class. Log10-transformed breadth and depth values were compared by one-way ANOVA with Sidak's multiple comparisons tests. The clones in this table, taken by TCRdb from immuneACCESS, are in-frame only. Not every clone is retained; where verified, under half of the shortfall comes from an unresolved V gene, and the cause of the rest is unknown. The DNA was the basis for D and trimming; V, J and clone size are from that table. Within this sample are fewer than 150,000 clones, with approximately 88% of them counted one time only. The ten largest account for approximately 6% of the sample.

Sequenced here: peripheral blood, sampled 28 days after the second AZD1222 dose. The chain is assembled from TRBV18 and TRBJ2-3; the best D guess is TRBD2, with 5 bases matching. The TCR was taken from an adult who received the AZD1222 COVID-19 vaccine. At the DNA level, the sequence is TGTGCCAGCTCACCCCGGGCTAGCCTAAACACAGATACGCAGTATTTT. This encodes CASSPRASLNTDTQYF.